Following are 27 T cell receptor delta chains from one sample sequenced in a study of gamma-delta chains in newborns, infants, children. TCRdb reapplied CATT to the reads. The sample holds 3,500 to 5,000 delta-chain clones; more than 3% are singletons and the top ten take approximately 12%. The sequencing sample was made of blood. The receptors were sampled from a child who was a newborn, infant or young child, either healthy, febrile or measles-vaccinated (not recorded which).

The table lists this clone with a few counts. A read error is likely here: a far larger clone is one base away. V is TRDV2 and J is TRDJ3; 9 bases line up with TRDD3. Germline-derived CDR1 and CDR2 are GEAIGNYY and EKD. This CDR3 comprises 18 residues. CDR3: CACDTYWGSSWDTRRMFF. The CDR3 nucleotides are TGTGCCTGTGACACCTACTGGGGGAGCTCCTGGGACACCCGACGGATGTTTTTC.

A note on this clone: Only one base separates this from a far larger clonotype, so it likely reflects a read error. Other nucleotide sequences from this sample produce the same CDR3. The V gene is TRDV2, the J gene TRDJ2, with 13 bases fitting TRDD3. The CDR3 loop spans 17 amino acids. Germline CDR1 and CDR2: GEAIGNYY and EKD. The trim removed 3 bases at V and 0 bases at J, leaving 3 bases unmatched. CDR3 loop: CACDVLGDTALTAQLFF. The CDR3 region has the DNA TGTGCCTGTGACGTACTGGGGGATACGGCTTTGACAGCACAACTCTTCTTT.

About this clone itself: With a far larger clone one base away, a read error is the likely cause. Additional DNA sequences in this sample encode the identical CDR3. The J gene is TRDJ1, the V gene TRDV2; unclear D gene. CDR3 length: 12 amino acids. Germline CDR1 reads GEAIGNYY; CDR2 reads EKD. Here the CDR3 reads CACDNYTDKLIF. The DNA for the CDR3 is TGCGCCTGTGACAACTACACCGATAAACTCATCTTT.

A few counts support this clone. This may be a read error, as it is one base from a much larger clone. In the same sample, other DNA sequences code for this CDR3. This chain uses TRDV2 with TRDJ3; 7 positions match TRDD3. Germline assignment: CDR1 GEAIGNYY and CDR2 EKD. J lost 3 bases, V lost 7 bases, and 11 bases had no gene match. The CDR3 has 17 residues. The CDR3: CACDAPGGYWDTRQMFF. The CDR3, as DNA: TGTGCCTGCGACGCCCCTGGGGGCTACTGGGACACCCGACAGATGTTTTTC.

By share of the sample, this clone is medium-sized. The same CDR3 can be traced to other DNA sequences in this sample. The chain carries TRDV2 and TRDJ3; 7 bases line up with TRDD3. J gave up 1 base and V 1 base, and 6 bases lay outside the gene matches. Germline V CDR1 and CDR2: GEAIGNYY, EKD. CDR3 length equals 18 residues. In nucleotides, the CDR3 is TGTGCCTGTGACACACCGTACTGGGGTTCCTGGGACACCCGACAGATGTTTTTC. This codes for CACDTPYWGSWDTRQMFF.

The chain recombines TRDV2 with TRDJ2; tentatively, D is TRDD3 (6 bases). CDR3 length: 16 residues. V lost 4 bases to trimming and J lost 0 bases, with 14 bases between them. Looked up from germline, CDR1 is GEAIGNYY and CDR2 is EKD. The CDR3: CACDYSGGALTAQLFF. In DNA, the CDR3 is TGTGCCTGTGATTACTCCGGGGGAGCTTTGACAGCACAACTCTTCTTT.

Comment on this clone: This may come from a read error, since a much larger clone is one base off. The chain is built from TRDV2 and TRDJ3; 9 nucleotides agree with TRDD3. CDR1 and CDR2 (germline): GEAIGNYY, EKD. This CDR3 has 20 amino acids. V lost 0 bases and J lost 0; bases outside the gene matches: 8. The CDR3 region has the DNA TGTGCCTGTGACACCGTCAGTACTGGGGGAGACTCCTGGGACACCCGACAGATGTTTTTC. Its protein product is CACDTVSTGGDSWDTRQMFF.

This clone ranks as large. Other DNA sequences in this sample translate to the same CDR3. This rearrangement joins TRDV2 to TRDJ3, with 7 positions matching TRDD3. With 3 bases clipped from V and 2 bases from J, the junction kept 0 bases outside the gene matches. The V gene's germline CDR1 is GEAIGNYY and CDR2 EKD. The length of the CDR3 is 15 residues. The CDR3 DNA is TGTGCCTGTGACTGGGGGACCTGGGACACCCGACAGATGTTTTTC. This translates into CACDWGTWDTRQMFF.

This clone was counted between two and nine times. A far larger clone lies a single base away; this is likely a read error. Other DNA sequences in this sample translate to the same CDR3. The chain has TRDV2 and TRDJ2, with 10 bases that match TRDD3. The CDR3 extends over 15 amino acids. Germline loops: CDR1 GEAIGNYY, CDR2 EKD. The CDR3 here is CACDVLGDLTAQLFF. As DNA, the CDR3 is TGTGCCTGTGACGTACTGGGGGATTTGACAGCGCAACTCTTCTTT.

In this sample, this clone turned up a few times. This DNA's translation and the protein TCRdb lists, from a much larger clone, do not match at residue 14, likely due to a read error; the protein shown is translated from the DNA. The chain carries TRDV1 and TRDJ2; D might be TRDD2 (6 bases). From germline, CDR1 is TSWWSYY and CDR2 QGS. The CDR3 is made up of 16 amino acids. The CDR3 region is CALGNPPFPLTAQPFF. The CDR3 DNA reads as TGTGCTCTTGGGAACCCACCCTTCCCTCTGACAGCACAACCCTTCTTT.

Regarding this clone: The likely explanation is a read error, given a far larger clone one base away. The chain combines TRDV2 with TRDJ2, with 11 bases that match TRDD3. The CDR3 runs 16 residues. The V gene's germline CDR1 is GEAIGNYY and CDR2 EKD. The CDR3 nucleotides are TGTGCCCGTGACACACTGGGGGATACTTTGACAGCACAACTCTTCTTT. Translating gives CARDTLGDTLTAQLFF.

This clone is labeled as medium-sized. V usage is TRDV2 and J usage is TRDJ3; 8 positions agree with TRDD3. The CDR3 contains 23 residues. Per the germline V gene, CDR1 is GEAIGNYY and CDR2 is EKD. J was trimmed by 0 bases and V by 0 bases; bases with no gene match: 18. CDR3 in amino acids: CACDTVMKLGDTPSSWDTRQMFF. The CDR3 coding sequence is TGTGCCTGTGACACCGTCATGAAGCTGGGGGACACCCCTAGCTCCTGGGACACCCGACAGATGTTTTTC.

Turning to this clone: A far larger clone differs by one base, so this is likely a read error. This chain uses TRDV2 with TRDJ3; TRDD3 aligns across 8 bases. CDR1 GEAIGNYY and CDR2 EKD come from the germline V gene. V was clipped by 0 bases and J by 0 bases; unmatched bases: 9. The CDR3 contains 20 residues. CDR3 residues: CACDTVRDTPSSWDTRQMFF. The DNA for the CDR3 is TGTGCCTGTGACACCGTGAGGGATACGCCGAGCTCCTGGGACACCCGACAGATGTTTTTC.

In this sample, this clone turned up a few times. This may stem from a read error, because a much larger clone lies one nucleotide away. At the DNA level, this CDR3 is encoded by other sequences in the same sample as well. The rearrangement joins TRDV2 to TRDJ3; 11 positions agree with TRDD3. This CDR3 spans 18 amino acids. The V gene's germline CDR1 is GEAIGNYY and CDR2 EKD. The CDR3 reads CACDKILGDTWDTRQMFF. The CDR3 coding sequence is TGTGCCTGCGACAAAATACTGGGGGATACCTGGGACACCCGACAGATGTTTTTC.

This clone is categorized as medium-sized. This sequence joins TRDV2 and TRDJ1; 12 nucleotides match TRDD3. This CDR3 comprises 16 residues. Germline V CDR1 and CDR2: GEAIGNYY, EKD. The J segment lost 3 bases and the V segment lost 3 bases, leaving 7 bases of the junction unmatched. Written as DNA, the CDR3 is TGTGCCTGTGACCTCGCGTCTGGGGGATACGCCGATAAACTCATCTTT. Translating it yields CACDLASGGYADKLIF.

Only a few counts were recorded for this clone. It may be a read error: a sequence one base away is much more abundant. The chain joins TRDV2 to TRDJ3; 13 nucleotides line up with TRDD3. The V gene's germline CDR1 is GEAIGNYY and CDR2 EKD. CDR3 length: 22 amino acids. V lost 2 bases to trimming and J lost 2 bases; unmatched junction nucleotides: 14. CDR3 DNA sequence: TGTGCCTGTGACAAAGTACTGGGGGATACGCGCACCTACCCCTGGGACACCCGACAGATGTTTTTC. This sequence encodes CACDKVLGDTRTYPWDTRQMFF.

This clone was found a few times. A much larger clone differs by one base, so this may be a read error. The V call is TRDV2, the J call TRDJ2; 13 nucleotides agree with TRDD3. Germline CDR1 GEAIGNYY, CDR2 EKD. The CDR3 loop spans 18 amino acids. The CDR3 DNA follows: TGTGCCTGTGACACCGTACTGGGGGATACGCGGCGGACAGCACAACCCTTCTTT. Its translation: CACDTVLGDTRRTAQPFF.

The chain couples TRDV1 to TRDJ1; 8 nucleotides align to TRDD3. Germline V gene data show CDR1 as TSWWSYY and CDR2 as QGS. V lost 2 bases to trimming and J lost 0 bases; unmatched junction nucleotides: 23. The length of the CDR3 is 22 residues. The CDR3 DNA reads as TGTGCTCTTGGGGAAGGCCTATCATCTGAGGGATACGGGGGTTCGGACACCGATAAACTCATCTTT. Translating gives CALGEGLSSEGYGGSDTDKLIF.

This clone was counted only a few times. It is likely a read error: a sequence one base away is far more abundant. The sample holds other DNA sequences that translate to the same CDR3. The rearrangement links TRDV2 to TRDJ2; 10 bases map to TRDD3. The V gene's germline CDR1 is GEAIGNYY and CDR2 EKD. The CDR3 is 18 residues long. In DNA form, the CDR3 reads TGTGCCTGTGACACCGTAGGTACTGGGGGATCTTTGACAGCGCAACTCTTCTTT. Translating it yields CACDTVGTGGSLTAQLFF.

In its sample, this clone ranks as medium-sized. This chain connects TRDV2 to TRDJ3, with TRDD3 identical over 7 bases. V shed 0 bases, J shed 0 bases, and the junction held 7 bases outside the gene matches. The CDR3 covers 19 residues. CDR1 GEAIGNYY and CDR2 EKD come from the germline V gene. In nucleotides, the CDR3 is TGTGCCTGTGACACCGGAGGGGGATTTAGCTCCTGGGACACCCGACAGATGTTTTTC. It encodes CACDTGGGFSSWDTRQMFF.

This clone was detected a few times. A single base separates this from a much larger clone, so it may be a read error. The chain uses TRDV2 and TRDJ3; 9 bases match TRDD3. This CDR3 is built from 19 residues. Trimming took 2 bases from V and 0 from J; bases not matched to a gene: 7. Germline V gene sequence: CDR1 GEAIGNYY, CDR2 EKD. The CDR3 reads CACDIVTGGSSWDTRQMFF. Here the CDR3 DNA reads TGTGCCTGTGACATCGTTACTGGGGGAAGCTCCTGGGACACCCGACAGATGTTTTTC.

As to this clone: TCRdb lists the protein of a much larger clone for this DNA, which differs at residue 3, so this is likely a read error; the protein given here is translated from the DNA itself. The DNA of the CDR3 is TGTGCCTATGACACTGCGTACTGGGGGCCTCCGTACACCGATAAACTCATCTTT. Translation gives CAYDTAYWGPPYTDKLIF. The chain links TRDV2 to TRDJ1, with 8 bases identical to TRDD3. CDR1 and CDR2 from the germline V gene are GEAIGNYY and EKD. This CDR3 comprises 18 residues.

In this sample, this clone turned up a few times. The protein TCRdb lists belongs to a much larger clone and differs from this DNA's translation at residue 7, which points to a read error; the protein shown is made from the DNA. The chain recombines TRDV2 with TRDJ1; D is possibly TRDD3 (6 bases). This CDR3 has 14 residues. Germline CDR1 is GEAIGNYY and CDR2 is EKD. With 4 bases removed from V and 4 bases from J, the gap between germline ends came to 15 bases. CDR3 DNA: TGTGCCTGTGATTACTGGGAATCGAACGATAAACTCATCTTT. Protein sequence: CACDYWESNDKLIF.

About this clone: A far larger clone is one nucleotide away, so this likely arose from a read error. Other DNA sequences in this specimen translate into the identical CDR3. The genes are TRDV2 and TRDJ1; 8 bases line up with TRDD3. CDR1 is GEAIGNYY and CDR2 is EKD in the germline V gene. This CDR3 has 18 residues. The CDR3 loop reads CACDTAYWGPPYTDKLIF. In DNA, the CDR3 is TGTGCCTGTGACACTGCGTACTGGGGGCCTCCGTACACCGATAAACTCATTTTT.

This clone was observed a handful of times. A much more abundant neighbour one base away suggests this may be a read error. V usage is TRDV2 and J usage is TRDJ3; 13 positions agree with TRDD3. Germline V gene sequence: CDR1 GEAIGNYY, CDR2 EKD. The CDR3 totals 20 residues. CDR3: CACDSLLGDTRSWDTRQTFF. The CDR3, as DNA: TGTGCCTGTGACAGTTTACTGGGGGATACGCGTTCCTGGGACACCCGACAGACGTTTTTC.

With respect to this clone: TCRdb has a much larger clone's protein, which differs at residue 15 from the translation of this DNA, likely because of a read error; what is shown is the protein translated from the DNA. V gene TRDV2 combines with J gene TRDJ3, with D perhaps matching TRDD3 (5 bases). The germline CDR1 and CDR2 sequences are GEAIGNYY and EKD. The CDR3 contains 17 residues. CDR3 sequence reads: CACDRLMDSWDTRQVFF. The DNA of the CDR3 is TGTGCCTGTGACCGACTAATGGACTCCTGGGACACCCGACAGGTGTTTTTC.

On this clone itself: One base away lies a much larger clone, so this may be a sequencing read error. This chain joins TRDV2 and TRDJ3; 12 bases are shared with TRDD3. Germline V gene sequence: CDR1 GEAIGNYY, CDR2 EKD. The CDR3 length is 24 residues. Germline trimming cut 3 bases from V and 0 bases from J; bases unmatched to any gene: 20. The CDR3: CACDRLEGNLGDTPSSWDTRQMFF. CDR3 bases: TGTGCCTGTGACCGTCTTGAGGGTAACCTGGGGGATACGCCGAGCTCCTGGGACACCCGACAGATGTTTTTC.